This T cell receptor (beta chain) was documented in a study of cytomegalovirus exposure and HLA in healthy donors. Whole-study context: Sequencing of 150 million to 200 million T cells in an earlier analysis found some 100 million unique TCR beta sequences.

Primers included in the PCR were 60 Vbeta and 13 Jbeta primers. Data came from immunoSEQ multiplex PCR; TCRdb stores just in-frame clones and leaves some out. The sample records 100,000 to 150,000 clones, approximately 73% being singletons. The ends lost 0 bases at V and 4 bases at J; junction bases unmatched: 3. CDR1 is MNHEY and CDR2 is SVGAGI in the germline V gene. The CDR3 has 14 residues. The receptor was isolated from a man aged 55 to 69 in good health and CMV-seropositive. The chain links TRBV6-5 to TRBJ2-7; 7 bases match TRBD2. Material for sequencing was PBMCs. The CDR3 sequence: CASSYSQGGYEQYF. The CDR3 DNA reads TGTGCCAGCAGTTACTCCCAGGGAGGGTACGAGCAGTACTTC.